There are many counts of the clone carrying this TCR beta chain. The entry originates in a study of human T cells and chemical hapten exposure. One entry per CDR3 protein, called by TCRdb with MiXCR from the RACE reads. The sample includes over 100,000 distinct CDR3 sequences, roughly a tenth of them seen just once. Time point indicated: patch test 2, 6 weeks after DPC sensitization. Specified treatment: therapeutic diphenylcyclopropenone sensitization with weekly scalp DPC. Only after blood had been drawn was each patch test applied. The sample here was whole blood, taken in connection with sensitization to the hapten diphenylcyclopropenone (DPC). This TCR was recovered from a woman between 35 and 50 years old with alopecia areata. Some clones in this sample may be carry-over from other donors' samples.

CDR3 DNA sequence: TGTGCCAGCAAGAGGGACGGAGCCTACGAGCAGTACTTC. This gives the protein CASKRDGAYEQYF. The chain joins TRBV6-2 or TRBV6-3 to TRBJ2-7; D is perhaps TRBD1 or TRBD2 (5 bases each). This CDR3 spans 13 amino acids. Trimming pared 7 bases from V and 2 bases from J, leaving 12 bases between. Germline CDR1 MNHEY, CDR2 SVGEGT.